This is a list of T cell receptor beta chains from one sample in a study of shared clonotypes between healthy human individuals. Method: immunoSEQ multiplex PCR; TCRdb's copy keeps in-frame clones and lacks some. Of hundreds of thousands of clones listed, roughly 96% are singletons. The sample comprised naive CD8+ T cells sorted from blood. The origin of the receptors is a woman in her thirties in good health. Each CDR3 is given with its conserved first and last residue. A D gene is named only where the DNA matches it firmly. Clone size, where shown, is once, few, many, or a class for clones that have expanded.

>NA|NA|TRBV4-1|TRBJ1-1
CASSQEVGGLLGGTEAFF
TGCGCCAGCAGCCAAGAGGTAGGGGGGCTACTCGGTGGCACTGAAGCTTTCTTT
>NA|NA|TRBV13|TRBJ2-3
CASSLGQPTSTDTQYF
TGTGCCAGCAGCTTAGGCCAGCCCACTAGCACAGATACGCAGTATTTT
>NA|NA|TRBV10-1|TRBJ1-3
CASSERILTTGNTIYF
TGCGCCAGCAGTGAAAGAATCCTTACCACTGGAAACACCATATATTTT
>NA|NA|TRBV28|TRBJ2-5
CASIPIGLEETQYF
TGTGCCAGCATCCCAATTGGGTTGGAAGAGACCCAGTACTTC
>NA|NA|TRBV14|TRBJ2-1
CASSQDRGGDRRINEQFF
TGTGCCAGCAGCCAAGATAGGGGGGGGGACAGAAGAATAAATGAGCAGTTCTTC
>NA|NA|TRBV19|TRBJ1-1
CASSIARNTEAFF
TGTGCCAGTAGTATAGCTAGGAACACTGAAGCTTTCTTT
>NA|TRBD2|TRBV28|TRBJ2-7
CASTLAGGTYEQYF
TGTGCCAGTACCCTAGCGGGAGGTACCTACGAGCAGTACTTC
>NA|NA|TRBV10-2|TRBJ1-5
CASSESVSNQPQHF
TGCGCCAGCAGTGAGTCGGTGAGCAATCAGCCCCAGCATTTT
>NA|NA|TRBV28|TRBJ1-2
CASSFISRYGYTF
TGTGCCAGCAGTTTCATCTCACGGTATGGCTACACCTTC
>once|NA|TRBV11-1|TRBJ1-1
CASSSRQNTEAFF
TGTGCCAGCAGTTCCCGACAGAACACTGAAGCTTTCTTT
>once|NA|TRBV29-1|TRBJ1-2
CSVEGVQGLNYGYTF
TGCAGCGTTGAAGGCGTACAGGGCCTTAACTATGGCTACACCTTC
>NA|NA|TRBV20-1|TRBJ1-1
CSAREHTEAFF
TGCAGTGCTAGAGAGCACACTGAAGCTTTCTTT
>NA|NA|TRBV2|TRBJ2-3
CASSVSPDTQYF
TGTGCCAGCAGTGTAAGCCCAGATACGCAGTATTTT
>NA|NA|TRBV30|TRBJ1-1
CAWSVPQQGEAFF
TGTGCCTGGAGTGTACCCCAGCAGGGTGAAGCTTTCTTT
>NA|NA|TRBV6-1|TRBJ2-5
CASSVSRGTFQETQYF
TGTGCCAGCAGTGTTAGTCGGGGGACCTTCCAAGAGACCCAGTACTTC
>NA|NA|TRBV7-2|TRBJ2-7
CASSLHYEQYF
TGTGCCAGCAGCCTACACTACGAGCAGTACTTC
>NA|TRBD2|TRBV27|TRBJ2-1
CASSLSPAGGYNEQFF
TGTGCCAGCAGTTTATCACCAGCGGGAGGATACAATGAGCAGTTCTTC
>NA|TRBD1|TRBV28|TRBJ2-2
CASSLWDRGLTGELFF
TGTGCCAGCAGTCTCTGGGACAGGGGGTTAACCGGGGAGCTGTTTTTT
>few|NA|TRBV4-1|TRBJ1-5
CASSQDHRLEQPQHF
TGCGCCAGCAGCCAAGATCACAGGCTCGAACAGCCCCAGCATTTT
>NA|NA|TRBV6-5|TRBJ2-3
CASSSSGTDTQYF
TGTGCCAGCAGCTCCAGCGGCACAGATACGCAGTATTTT
>NA|NA|TRBV29-1|TRBJ2-7
CSCRLTSSYEQYF
TGCAGCTGTCGACTAACCAGCTCCTACGAGCAGTACTTC
>NA|NA|TRBV29-1|TRBJ1-2
CSVHSGSLHGYTF
TGCAGCGTTCACTCGGGCAGTCTACACGGCTACACCTTC
>NA|NA|TRBV7-6|TRBJ1-5
CASSLEITSNQPQHF
TGTGCCAGCAGCTTAGAAATAACTAGCAATCAGCCCCAGCATTTT
>NA|NA|TRBV19|TRBJ1-1
CASWGMNTEAFF
TGTGCCAGTTGGGGAATGAACACTGAAGCTTTCTTT
>NA|TRBD1|TRBV27|TRBJ2-2
CASSPDRGVDTGELFF
TGTGCCAGCAGCCCTGACAGGGGGGTCGACACCGGGGAGCTGTTTTTT
>NA|NA|TRBV7-9|TRBJ2-5
CASSLQPINDWVLETQYF
TGTGCCAGCAGCTTACAACCCATAAATGATTGGGTATTAGAGACCCAGTACTTC
>NA|NA|TRBV19|TRBJ1-1
CASSIAGLTEAFF
TGTGCCAGTAGTATCGCCGGGCTCACTGAAGCTTTCTTT
>NA|NA|TRBV9|TRBJ2-7
CASSVGQGTTNKYEQYF
TGTGCCAGCAGCGTGGGCCAGGGGACTACTAATAAATACGAGCAGTACTTC
>once|NA|TRBV19|TRBJ2-1
CASREGRSYNEQFF
TGTGCCAGTAGAGAGGGAAGGTCCTACAATGAGCAGTTCTTC
>NA|TRBD1|TRBV5-4|TRBJ2-1
CASSDPDRGSYNEQFF
TGTGCCAGCAGCGACCCCGACAGGGGTTCCTACAATGAGCAGTTCTTC
>NA|NA|TRBV6-1|TRBJ1-4
CASSEAWRTNEKLFF
TGTGCCAGCAGTGAAGCCTGGCGGACTAATGAAAAACTGTTTTTT
>NA|NA|TRBV5-1|TRBJ2-1
CASSLDSPLYNEQFF
TGCGCCAGCAGCCTAGACAGTCCTTTATACAATGAGCAGTTCTTC
>NA|TRBD1|TRBV15|TRBJ2-7
CATSSRTGGREQYF
TGTGCCACCAGCAGCCGGACAGGGGGGCGCGAGCAGTACTTC
>few|TRBD1|TRBV19|TRBJ1-2
CASSPSDREVQGYTF
TGTGCCAGCTCCCCTTCGGACAGGGAAGTTCAGGGCTACACCTTC
>NA|TRBD2|TRBV2|TRBJ2-5
CASSGLAGDLEEQYF
TGTGCCAGCAGTGGACTAGCGGGAGACCTGGAAGAGCAGTACTTC
>NA|NA|TRBV9|TRBJ1-2
CASSVGTGVGGYTF
TGTGCCAGCAGCGTCGGCACAGGAGTGGGCGGCTACACCTTC